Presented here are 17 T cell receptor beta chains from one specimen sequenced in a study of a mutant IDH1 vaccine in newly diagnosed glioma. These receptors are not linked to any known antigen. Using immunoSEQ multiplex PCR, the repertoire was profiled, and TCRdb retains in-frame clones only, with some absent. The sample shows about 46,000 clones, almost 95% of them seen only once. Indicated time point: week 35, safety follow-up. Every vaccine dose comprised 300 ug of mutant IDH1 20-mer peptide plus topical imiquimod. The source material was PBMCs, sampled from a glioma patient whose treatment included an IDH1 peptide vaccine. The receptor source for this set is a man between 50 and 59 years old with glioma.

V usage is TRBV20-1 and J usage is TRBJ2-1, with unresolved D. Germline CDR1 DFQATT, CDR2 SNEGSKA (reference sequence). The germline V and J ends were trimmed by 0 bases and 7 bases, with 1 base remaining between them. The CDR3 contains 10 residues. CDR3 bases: TGCAGTGCTAGAGATAATGAGCAGTTCTTC. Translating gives CSARDNEQFF.

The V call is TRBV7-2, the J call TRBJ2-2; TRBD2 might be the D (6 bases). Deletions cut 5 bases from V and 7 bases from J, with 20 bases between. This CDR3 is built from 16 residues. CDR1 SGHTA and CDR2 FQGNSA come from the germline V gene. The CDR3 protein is CASSRGTGTPLGELFF. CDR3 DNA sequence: TGTGCCAGCAGCCGGGGGACCGGGACGCCTCTCGGGGAGCTGTTTTTT.

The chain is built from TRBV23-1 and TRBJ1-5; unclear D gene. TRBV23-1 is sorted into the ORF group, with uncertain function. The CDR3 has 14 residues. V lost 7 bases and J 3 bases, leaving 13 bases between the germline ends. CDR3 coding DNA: TGCGCCAGCACCGTCGGACGGGACAATCAGCCCCAGCATTTT. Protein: CASTVGRDNQPQHF.

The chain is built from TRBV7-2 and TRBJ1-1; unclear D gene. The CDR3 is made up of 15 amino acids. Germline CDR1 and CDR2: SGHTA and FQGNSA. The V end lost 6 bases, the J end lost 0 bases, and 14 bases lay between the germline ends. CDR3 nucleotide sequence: TGTGCCAGCAGGATCCCCAGGAAGCTGAACACTGAAGCTTTCTTT. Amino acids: CASRIPRKLNTEAFF.

CDR3 nucleotide sequence: TGCAGCGGTAACAGGGGGAATCAAGAGACCCAGTACTTC. As protein: CSGNRGNQETQYF. The chain is built from TRBV29-1 and TRBJ2-5, with TRBD1 matching over 8 bases. V was clipped by 7 bases and J by 2 bases; unmatched bases: 6. This CDR3 is built from 13 residues. CDR1 SQVTM and CDR2 ANQGSEA come from the germline V gene. Full variable domain (missing parts from reference TRBV29-1 and TRBJ2-5): SAVISQKPSRDICQRGTSLTIQCQVDSQVTMMFWYRQQPGQSLTLIATANQGSEATYESGFVIDKFPISRPNLTFSTLTVSNMSPEDSSIYLCSGNRGNQETQYFGPGTRLLVL.

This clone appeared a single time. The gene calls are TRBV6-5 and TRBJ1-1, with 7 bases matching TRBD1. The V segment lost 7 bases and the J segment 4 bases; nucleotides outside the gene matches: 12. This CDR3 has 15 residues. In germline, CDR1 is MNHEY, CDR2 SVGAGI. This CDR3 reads CASTTPSTGTTEAFF. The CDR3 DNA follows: TGTGCCAGCACCACACCCTCGACAGGGACCACTGAAGCTTTCTTT.

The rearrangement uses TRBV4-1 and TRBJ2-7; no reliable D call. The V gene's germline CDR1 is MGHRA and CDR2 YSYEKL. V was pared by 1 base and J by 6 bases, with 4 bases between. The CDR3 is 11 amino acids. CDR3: CASSQVREQYF. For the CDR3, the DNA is TGCGCCAGCAGCCAAGTTCGCGAGCAGTACTTC.

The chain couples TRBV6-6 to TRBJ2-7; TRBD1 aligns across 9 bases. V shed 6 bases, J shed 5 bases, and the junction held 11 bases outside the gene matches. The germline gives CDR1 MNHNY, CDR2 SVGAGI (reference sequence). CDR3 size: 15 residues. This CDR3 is CASRDLRDRVHEQYF. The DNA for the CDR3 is TGTGCCAGCAGGGACCTCCGGGACAGGGTCCACGAGCAGTACTTC.

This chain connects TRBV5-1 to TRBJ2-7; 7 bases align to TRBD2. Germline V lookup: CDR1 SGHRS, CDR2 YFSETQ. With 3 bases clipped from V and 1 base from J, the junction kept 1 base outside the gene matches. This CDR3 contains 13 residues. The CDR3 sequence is CASSWGGSYEQYF. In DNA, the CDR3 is TGCGCCAGCAGCTGGGGGGGATCCTACGAGCAGTACTTC.

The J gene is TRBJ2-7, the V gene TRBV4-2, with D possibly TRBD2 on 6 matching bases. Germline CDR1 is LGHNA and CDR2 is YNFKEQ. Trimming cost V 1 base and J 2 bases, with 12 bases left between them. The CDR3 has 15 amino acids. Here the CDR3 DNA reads TGTGCCAGCAGCCAAGCCGGGGGACTTACCTACGAGCAGTACTTC. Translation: CASSQAGGLTYEQYF.

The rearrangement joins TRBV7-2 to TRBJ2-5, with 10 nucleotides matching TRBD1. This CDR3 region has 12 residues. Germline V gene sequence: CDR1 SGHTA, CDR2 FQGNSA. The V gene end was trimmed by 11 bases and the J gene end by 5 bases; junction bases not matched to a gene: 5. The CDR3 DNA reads TGTGCCGGAGGGACAGGGGCGGAGACCCAGTACTTC. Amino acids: CAGGTGAETQYF.

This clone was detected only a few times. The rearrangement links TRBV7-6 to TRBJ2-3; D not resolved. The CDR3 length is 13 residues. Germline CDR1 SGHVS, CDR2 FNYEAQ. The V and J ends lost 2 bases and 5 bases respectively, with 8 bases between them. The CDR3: CASSLLGRDTQYF. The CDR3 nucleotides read TGTGCCAGCAGCTTATTGGGTAGAGATACGCAGTATTTT.

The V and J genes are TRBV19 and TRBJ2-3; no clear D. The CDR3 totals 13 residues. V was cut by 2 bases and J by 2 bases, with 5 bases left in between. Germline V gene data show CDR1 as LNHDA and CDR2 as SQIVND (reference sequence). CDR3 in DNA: TGTGCCAGTAGTATACTACTCACAGATACGCAGTATTTT. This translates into CASSILLTDTQYF.

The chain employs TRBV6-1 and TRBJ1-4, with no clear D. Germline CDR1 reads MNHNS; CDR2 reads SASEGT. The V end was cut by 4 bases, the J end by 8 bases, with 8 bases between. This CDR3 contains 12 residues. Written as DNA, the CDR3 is TGTGCCAGCAGTGGAAACCTGGAAAAACTGTTTTTT. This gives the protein CASSGNLEKLFF.

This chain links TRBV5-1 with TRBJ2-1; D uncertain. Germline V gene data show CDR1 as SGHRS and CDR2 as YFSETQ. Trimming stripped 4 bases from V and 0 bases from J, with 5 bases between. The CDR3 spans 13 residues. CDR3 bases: TGCGCCAGCAGCACCCCCTCCTACAATGAGCAGTTCTTC. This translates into CASSTPSYNEQFF.

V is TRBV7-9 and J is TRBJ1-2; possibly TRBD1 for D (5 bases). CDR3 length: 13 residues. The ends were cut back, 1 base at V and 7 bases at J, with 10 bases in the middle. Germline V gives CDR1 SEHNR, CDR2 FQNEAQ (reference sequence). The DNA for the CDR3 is TGTGCCAGCAGCTTAGGCGGACAACGTGGCTACACCTTC. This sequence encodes CASSLGGQRGYTF.

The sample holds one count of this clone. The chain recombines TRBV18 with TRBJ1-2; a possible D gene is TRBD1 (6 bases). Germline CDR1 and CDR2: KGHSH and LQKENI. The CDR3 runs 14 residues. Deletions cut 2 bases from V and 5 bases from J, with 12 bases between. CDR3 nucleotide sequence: TGTGCCAGCTCACCAGGGGGGGCCCGTTATGGCTACACCTTC. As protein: CASSPGGARYGYTF.